This T cell receptor beta chain was found in a study of human T cells and chemical hapten exposure (dated by TCRdb to the early 2020s). In terms of the full investigation: For sensitization, 2% DPC in acetone was applied to a 2 cm by 2 cm area of upper inner arm skin. Weekly therapeutic DPC doses were additionally applied to the scalp of patients throughout the approximately 25-week study period. Patch testing was done on the upper back using Finn chambers containing 0.01% DPC, and results were scored after 6 days according to International Contact Dermatitis Research Group standards. The mostly female patient cohort included alopecia areata with under or over 50% scalp involvement, alopecia totalis and alopecia universalis. Libraries were pooled for sequencing, and variation in per-sample TCR yields was attributed mainly to small differences in library volumes within the pool. This study followed changes in the peripheral blood TCR repertoire in vivo during primary and secondary sensitization of alopecia patients to the hapten diphenylcyclopropenone (DPC). Blood samples were taken from patients before sensitization (week 0) and then at 2, 6 and about 24 weeks after DPC sensitization. Blood for TCR sequencing was provided by twenty-nine alopecia patients at one to four time points (pre-sensitization, 2, 6 and 24 weeks). The research as a whole found: Expanded TCRs formed significantly more large CDR3 similarity clusters than pre-sensitization or healthy control sets, consistent with antigen-driven responses. After repeated subsampling, the strength of the expansion versus patch-test correlation and the threshold at which it became significant changed. A positive correlation was found between the number of PT1 expanded TCRs and patch test score, with significance reached at thresholds 8, 16 and 32 but not 4. Because every patient had alopecia, a presumed autoimmune disease, the patients' immune response might differ from that of healthy individuals. No change with DPC sensitization was found in the number of TCRs above 1 in 1000 frequency, and no evidence of global repertoire structure alterations was found.

This clonotype turned up a few times. Its antigen is currently not known. Base qualities were left out, and no much larger clone turns up one base away. Sample time point, as interpreted from the label and publication: patch test 1, 2 weeks after DPC sensitization. The treatment or condition label corresponds to: therapeutic diphenylcyclopropenone sensitization with weekly scalp DPC. At every patch-test visit, the blood draw took place before the patch test was put on. Eligible patients were aged 18 to 70, diagnosed with alopecia, deemed suitable for DPC therapy, and excluded if pregnant. Total RNA was extracted from unfractionated whole blood collected in Tempus Blood RNA tubes. Including the terminal cysteine and phenylalanine, the CDR3 comprises 13 residues. The retained sequence is limited to the CDR3, 39 bases, with the frame set at the first base. V drops 5 bases and J drops 2 bases, leaving 9 bases in between.

Library creation used RACE. The sequencer was a NextSeq 500. During library preparation, unique molecular identifiers were attached to individual cDNA molecules so that TCRs could be counted quantitatively and reproducibly. From each blood RNA sample, both TCR alpha and TCR beta chains were sequenced. The published analysis was carried out like this. Samples had a median of approximately 93,000 TCRs, with a range from about 23,224 to 750,000. V, J and CDR3 annotation of the TCR reads was carried out using the Decombinator software suite. For PS versus PT1 abundance plots, all samples were subsampled to the same number of TCRs (28,000). Expanded TCRs were defined as absent before sensitization and observed at least eight times at the 2-week time point. TCRdb ran its own pipeline on the public reads, namely fastp trimming at Q25 and MiXCR clone calling, and kept in-frame beta chains. Each CDR3 protein gets just one entry, which takes the most common genes and DNA from the rows behind it. TCRdb, rather than the study authors, made the V and J calls. The sample table lists about 360,000 distinct CDR3 sequences, approximately 6.9% of them with a count of one. The ten largest clonotypes hold 8% to 9% of the sample.

This specimen consisted of whole blood, obtained in connection with sensitization to the hapten diphenylcyclopropenone (DPC). This sequence was found in a woman under 30 with alopecia areata. Some clones in this sample may be carry-over from other donors' samples. Recombination connected TRBV12-3 or TRBV12-4 to TRBJ1-2, with the identity of the D gene unclear. The CDR3 protein sequence reads: CASSNTPNYGYTF. The DNA reads TGTGCCAGCAGTAATACCCCCAACTATGGCTACACCTTC.